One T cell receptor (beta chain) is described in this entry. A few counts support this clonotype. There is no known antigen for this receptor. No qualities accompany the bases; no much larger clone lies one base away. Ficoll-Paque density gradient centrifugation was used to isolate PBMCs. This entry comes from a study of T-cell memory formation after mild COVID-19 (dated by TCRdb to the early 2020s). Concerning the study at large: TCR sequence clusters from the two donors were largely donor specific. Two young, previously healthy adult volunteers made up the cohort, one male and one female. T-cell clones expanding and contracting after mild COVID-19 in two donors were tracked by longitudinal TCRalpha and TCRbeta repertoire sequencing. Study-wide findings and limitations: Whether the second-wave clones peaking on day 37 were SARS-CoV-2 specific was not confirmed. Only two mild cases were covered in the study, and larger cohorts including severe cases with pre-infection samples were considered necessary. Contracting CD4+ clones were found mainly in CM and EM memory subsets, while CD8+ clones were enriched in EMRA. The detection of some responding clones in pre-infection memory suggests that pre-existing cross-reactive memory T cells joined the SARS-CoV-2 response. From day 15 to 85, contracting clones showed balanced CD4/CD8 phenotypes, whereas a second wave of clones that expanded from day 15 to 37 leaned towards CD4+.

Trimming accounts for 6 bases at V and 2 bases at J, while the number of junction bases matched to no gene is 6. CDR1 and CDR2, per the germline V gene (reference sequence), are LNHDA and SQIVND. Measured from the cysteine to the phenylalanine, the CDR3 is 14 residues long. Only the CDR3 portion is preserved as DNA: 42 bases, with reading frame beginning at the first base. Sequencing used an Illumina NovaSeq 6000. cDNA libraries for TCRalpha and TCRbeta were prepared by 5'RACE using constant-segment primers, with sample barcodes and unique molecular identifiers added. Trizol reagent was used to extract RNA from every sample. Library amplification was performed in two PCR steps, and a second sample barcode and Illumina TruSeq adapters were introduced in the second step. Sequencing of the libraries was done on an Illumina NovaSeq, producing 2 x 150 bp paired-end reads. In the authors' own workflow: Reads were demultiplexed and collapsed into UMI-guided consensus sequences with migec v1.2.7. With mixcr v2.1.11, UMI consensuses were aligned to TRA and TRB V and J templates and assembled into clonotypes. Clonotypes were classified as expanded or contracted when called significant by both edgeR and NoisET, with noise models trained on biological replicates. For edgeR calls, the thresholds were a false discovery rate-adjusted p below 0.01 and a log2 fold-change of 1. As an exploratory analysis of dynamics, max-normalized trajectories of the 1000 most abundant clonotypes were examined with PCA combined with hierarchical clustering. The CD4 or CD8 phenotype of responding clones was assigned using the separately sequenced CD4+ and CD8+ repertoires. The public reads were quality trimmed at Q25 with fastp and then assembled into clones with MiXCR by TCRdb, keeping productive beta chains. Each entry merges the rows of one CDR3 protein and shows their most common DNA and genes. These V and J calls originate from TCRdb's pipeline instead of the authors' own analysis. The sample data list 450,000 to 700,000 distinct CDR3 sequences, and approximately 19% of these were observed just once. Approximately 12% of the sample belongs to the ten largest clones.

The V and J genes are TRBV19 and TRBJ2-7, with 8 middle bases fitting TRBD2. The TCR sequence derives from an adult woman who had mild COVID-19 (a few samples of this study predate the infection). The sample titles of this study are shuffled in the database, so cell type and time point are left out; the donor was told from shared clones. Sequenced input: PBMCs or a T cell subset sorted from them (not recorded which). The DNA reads TGTGCCAGTAGAAATAGCGGGACTACCTACGAGCAGTACTTC. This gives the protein CASRNSGTTYEQYF.